The T cell receptor (beta chain) under discussion was sequenced for a study of blood T cell repertoires in COVID-19. Study-level background: The samples span acute and convalescent COVID-19 from the United States, Italy and Spain. T cells, B-cell-depleted T cells, or PBMCs supplied cDNA or gDNA.

Authors' analysis steps: Scientists estimated how many nucleated cells there were by amplifying reference gene primers. Clones were read by immunoSEQ multiplex PCR, and TCRdb kept only the in-frame ones, dropping some. V, J and clone size derive from that table, while D and trimming were established from the DNA sequence. This table holds about 44,000 clones, about 86% found once. The V gene end was trimmed by 3 bases and the J gene end by 9 bases; junction bases not matched to a gene: 9. The germline CDR1 and CDR2 sequences are MNHEY and SVGAGI. This CDR3 spans 15 amino acids. Sequenced sample: peripheral blood. V and J are TRBV6-5 and TRBJ2-1; 9 bases are a match to TRBD1. This receptor was taken from a human donor in a cohort sampled during active COVID-19. In DNA form, the CDR3 reads TGTGCCAGCAGTTATAGGGTAGGGGACAGGGTTGAGCAGTTCTTC. It specifies CASSYRVGDRVEQFF.